This T cell receptor beta chain is drawn from a study of blood T cell repertoires in COVID-19 (TCRdb year 2020). In terms of the full investigation: The collaborator samples originated in the United States, Italy and Spain and spanned the acute and convalescent phases of COVID-19. The dataset comprised deeply sampled blood TCRbeta repertoires from subjects exposed to, actively infected with, or recovered from COVID-19. Where available, HLA class I and class II types were obtained from metadata supplied by the sample provider rather than from assay-based typing. A de-identified subject ID, COVID-19 status, age in years and sex were almost always included in the sample metadata. Samples were obtained from the ongoing ImmuneRACE study (first 160 participants) and from 1,254 subjects provided by 6 global collaborators. The repertoires were made available in a free public database intended to serve as a resource for research on the immune response to SARS-CoV-2. The prospective study material was composed of cDNA or gDNA derived from T cells, B-cell-depleted T cells, or PBMCs. Overall study outcomes, separate from this receptor: How much clinical and demographic metadata was included differed by source and by participant, and the metadata was provided uncurated.

The immunoSEQ Assay, a bias-controlled multiplex PCR, was used to amplify TCRbeta CDR3 regions from genomic DNA. In the paper's pipeline: The number of nucleated cells in each sample was estimated from the amplification of reference gene primers within the assay. Sequence reads were collapsed and filtered to measure the absolute abundance of every unique TCRbeta CDR3 rearrangement. For each sample, productive Simpson clonality was calculated as the square root of Simpson's diversity index across productive rearrangements. TCRdb took this table from immuneACCESS and kept in-frame rearrangements with V and J called. Such tables lack part of the clones; where checked against another copy, unresolved V genes explain under half of the gap, and the rest is unexplained. From that table come the V and J calls and clone size; the DNA was used to work out D and trimming. Across this sample there are 150,000 or so clones, with about 82% seen only once. Of the sample, approximately 2.7% falls within the top ten clones.

In the case of this clone: No antigen is known for it. One base away there is no much larger clone; base qualities are not given.

Each collaborating institution followed its own protocols to collect whole blood in K2EDTA tubes. Collaborator samples were shipped for TCRbeta analysis as frozen whole blood, isolated PBMCs, or DNA extracted from either sample type. The CDR3 goes from the cysteine to the phenylalanine over 16 residues. Kept here is only the CDR3 DNA, which spans 48 bases and is read in frame from base 1. The germline V gene specifies SGHTA as CDR1 and FQGNSA as CDR2. V is reduced by 4 bases and J by 2 bases, leaving a spacing of 16 bases between them. The rearrangement joined TRBV7-2 to TRBJ2-3; TRBD1 is a possible D gene, resting on 6 matching bases. Sequencing was performed on peripheral blood. The TCR sequence derives from a woman aged 40 to 50 with active or convalescent COVID-19. The CDR3 in this case is CASSSVGPGVTDTQYF. The nucleotides read TGTGCCAGCAGCTCTGTAGGGCCAGGGGTCACAGATACGCAGTATTTT.